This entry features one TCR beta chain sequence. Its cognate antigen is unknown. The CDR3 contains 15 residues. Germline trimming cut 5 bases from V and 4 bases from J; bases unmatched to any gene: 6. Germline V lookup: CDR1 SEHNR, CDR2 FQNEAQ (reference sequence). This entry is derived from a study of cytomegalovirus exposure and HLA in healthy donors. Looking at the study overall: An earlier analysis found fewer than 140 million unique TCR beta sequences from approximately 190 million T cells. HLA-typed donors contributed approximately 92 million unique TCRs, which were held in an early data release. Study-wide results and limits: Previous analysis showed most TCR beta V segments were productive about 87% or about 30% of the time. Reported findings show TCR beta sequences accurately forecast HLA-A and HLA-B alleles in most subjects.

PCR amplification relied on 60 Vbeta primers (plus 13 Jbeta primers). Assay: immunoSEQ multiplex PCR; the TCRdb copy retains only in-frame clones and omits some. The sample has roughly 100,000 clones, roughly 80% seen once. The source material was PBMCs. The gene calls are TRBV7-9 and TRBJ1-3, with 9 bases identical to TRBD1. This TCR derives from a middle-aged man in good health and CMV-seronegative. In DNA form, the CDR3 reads TGTGCCAGCAGCACCACCGGGACAGGGGGAAACACCATATATTTT. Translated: CASSTTGTGGNTIYF. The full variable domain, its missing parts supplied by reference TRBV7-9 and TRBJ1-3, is DTGVSQNPRHKITKRGQNVTFRCDPISEHNRLYWYRQTLGQGPEFLTYFQNEAQLEKSRLLSDRFSAERPKGSFSTLEIQRTEQGDSAMYLCASSTTGTGGNTIYFGEGSWLTVV.